This T cell receptor (beta chain) was sequenced for a study of blood T cell repertoires in COVID-19 (dated by TCRdb to 2018 to 2021). About the study as a whole: The collaborator samples originated in the United States, Italy and Spain and spanned the acute and convalescent phases of COVID-19. The material from the prospective study consisted of cDNA or gDNA derived from T cells, B-cell-depleted T cells, or PBMCs. Subjects who had been exposed to COVID-19, were actively infected with it, or had recovered from it provided the deeply sampled blood TCRbeta repertoires that made up the dataset. A freely available public database, intended as a resource for researchers studying the immune response to SARS-CoV-2, is where the repertoires were released. The samples were drawn from two sources: the first 160 participants of the ongoing ImmuneRACE study, and some 1,300 subjects contributed by 6 global collaborators. Nearly every sample came with metadata listing a de-identified subject ID, COVID-19 status, age in years and sex. Where HLA class I and class II types were available, the types were taken from metadata supplied by the sample provider, not from assay-based typing. What the research found in general, with its limitations: The quantity of clinical and demographic metadata differed by source and by participant and was supplied without curation.

Whole blood was collected in K2EDTA tubes by collaborating institutions according to the institutions' own protocols. For TCRbeta analysis, collaborator samples were shipped as frozen whole blood, as isolated PBMCs, or as DNA extracted from either sample type. Remarks on this clone: The antigen it binds to is not known. Base qualities are not recorded, but no much larger clone differs from it by a single base.

TCRbeta CDR3 regions were amplified from genomic DNA using the immunoSEQ Assay, a bias-controlled multiplex PCR. Per the original workflow: The number of nucleated cells in each sample was estimated from the amplification of reference gene primers within the assay. To quantify the absolute abundance of each unique TCRbeta CDR3 rearrangement, sequence reads were collapsed and filtered. Productive Simpson clonality was computed per sample as the square root of Simpson's diversity index over productive rearrangements. Drawn from immuneACCESS, this table holds only the in-frame rearrangements with V and J called that TCRdb kept. Clones are partly lost; checked studies trace under half to an unresolved V gene and leave the rest unexplained. V and J calls and clone size are given by that table; D and trimming were obtained from the DNA. The sample table records roughly 170,000 clones; under 80% of these occur just once. The top ten hold about 3% of the sample.

Looking up the germline V gene yields CDR1 MDHEN and CDR2 SYDVKM. From V the trimming removes 2 bases and from J it removes 0 bases, while the gene matches leave 8 bases of the junction unaccounted for. The CDR3 holds 17 amino acids from the cysteine to the phenylalanine. Only the CDR3 region is kept as DNA, spanning 51 bases read in frame from base 1. Rearrangement joined TRBV28 to TRBJ1-1; TRBD1 agrees with 8 junctional bases. The source is an elderly woman with acute or convalescent COVID-19. What was sequenced was peripheral blood. For the CDR3, the sequence is CASSLARGQDLNTEAFF. At the DNA level, the sequence is TGTGCCAGCAGTTTAGCGAGGGGACAGGACTTGAACACTGAAGCTTTCTTT.